These 22 T cell receptor beta chains were all obtained from the same sample, sequenced in a study of blood T cell repertoires in COVID-19. Repertoires were generated with immunoSEQ multiplex PCR, while TCRdb's copy carries only in-frame clones and drops some. The sample has about 140,000 clones, over 60% seen once. The sequencing input was peripheral blood. Receptor source: a woman aged 50 to 60 with active or convalescent COVID-19.

The chain employs TRBV28 and TRBJ1-1; possibly TRBD1 for D (5 bases). V was cut by 8 bases and J by 3 bases, with 10 bases left in between. This CDR3 spans 12 amino acids. Germline CDR1 and CDR2: MDHEN and SYDVKM. CDR3 region: CASGTFDTEAFF. CDR3 in DNA: TGTGCCAGCGGGACTTTTGACACTGAAGCTTTCTTT.

V gene TRBV6-5 combines with J gene TRBJ1-2, with a weak D call TRBD1 (5 bases). V lost 0 bases to trimming and J lost 3 bases, with 11 bases between them. Germline CDR1 reads MNHEY; CDR2 reads SVGAGI. There are 15 residues in the CDR3. The CDR3, as DNA: TGTGCCAGCAGTTACTCGAACACAGGCCACTATGGCTACACCTTC. As protein: CASSYSNTGHYGYTF.

The chain combines TRBV7-6 with TRBJ2-2; 11 bases are shared with TRBD1. The junction had 6 bases not matched to a gene; V was cut back by 4 bases and J by 5 bases. CDR1 SGHVS and CDR2 FNYEAQ come from the germline V gene. This CDR3 has 16 residues. The CDR3: CASSYGQGALTGELFF. The DNA for the CDR3 is TGTGCCAGCAGCTACGGACAGGGGGCCTTAACCGGGGAGCTGTTTTTT.

The chain combines TRBV5-8 with TRBJ1-4; 8 nucleotides line up with TRBD1. The germline CDR1 and CDR2 sequences are SGHTS and YDEGEE. J gave up 7 bases and V 3 bases, and 11 bases lay outside the gene matches. CDR3 length: 16 residues. CDR3 DNA: TGTGCCAGCAGCTCACCCCGGACAGGGATGGTTGAAAAACTGTTTTTT. As protein: CASSSPRTGMVEKLFF. Full variable domain (outside the CDR3, taken from reference TRBV5-8 and TRBJ1-4): EAGVTQSPTHLIKTRGQQATLRCSPISGHTSVYWYQQALGLGLQFLLWYDEGEERNRGNFPPRFSGRQFPNYSSELNVNALELEDSALYLCASSSPRTGMVEKLFFGSGTQLSVL.

The rearrangement joins TRBV6-5 to TRBJ2-1, with 12 bases aligning to TRBD2. Germline V gives CDR1 MNHEY, CDR2 SVGAGI. Germline trimming cut 4 bases from V and 3 bases from J; bases unmatched to any gene: 4. This CDR3 contains 16 residues. The CDR3 spells CASSLGTSGYYNEQFF. CDR3 sequence (DNA): TGTGCCAGCAGTTTAGGGACTAGCGGGTACTACAATGAGCAGTTCTTC.

CDR3 in amino acids: CAWSVLGVSTDTQYF. DNA of the CDR3: TGTGCCTGGAGTGTACTCGGGGTGAGCACAGATACGCAGTATTTT. The rearrangement uses TRBV30 and TRBJ2-3; D may be TRBD2 (5 bases). V dropped 0 bases and J dropped 0 bases, with 10 bases sitting between them. The CDR3 is made up of 15 amino acids. The V gene's germline CDR1 is GTSNPN and CDR2 SVGIG (reference sequence).

The chain links TRBV5-1 to TRBJ2-2; 10 nucleotides agree with TRBD2. The germline V gene has CDR1 SGHRS and CDR2 YFSETQ. V dropped 1 base and J dropped 5; count of bases not matched to a gene: 2. The CDR3 is 15 amino acids. This chain's CDR3 is CASSLTSGITGELFF. DNA for the CDR3: TGCGCCAGCAGCTTGACTAGCGGGATTACCGGGGAGCTGTTTTTT.

This sequence joins TRBV19 and TRBJ2-1; 11 nucleotides agree with TRBD2. Germline V gene sequence: CDR1 LNHDA, CDR2 SQIVND (reference sequence). Losses at the gene ends were 3 bases for V and 7 bases for J; bases not matched to a gene: 5. CDR3 length: 15 amino acids. Here the CDR3 reads CASSMLLAGANEQFF. CDR3 sequence (DNA): TGTGCCAGTAGTATGTTACTAGCGGGAGCTAATGAGCAGTTCTTC.

CDR3 sequence: CATSRLLQGGTEAFF. The CDR3, as DNA: TGTGCCACCAGCAGACTCCTCCAGGGGGGAACTGAAGCTTTCTTT. The rearrangement joins TRBV15 to TRBJ1-1, with TRBD1 identical over 7 bases. Germline assignment: CDR1 LNHNV and CDR2 YYDKDF (reference sequence). Trimming took 2 bases from V and 5 from J; bases not matched to a gene: 8. The CDR3 runs 15 residues.

The chain combines TRBV13 with TRBJ1-5; D gene uncertain. Germline CDR1 and CDR2: PRHDT and FYEKMQ (reference sequence). V was cut by 1 base and J by 2 bases, with 12 bases left in between. The CDR3 sequence is 16 residues long. CDR3 protein: CASSLEVEVRNQPQHF. The CDR3 DNA reads TGTGCCAGCAGCTTAGAGGTCGAGGTCCGCAATCAGCCCCAGCATTTT.

The V and J genes are TRBV7-2 and TRBJ2-7; D may be TRBD1 (5 bases). This CDR3 is 14 amino acids long. The V end was cut by 5 bases, the J end by 0 bases, with 11 bases between. Looked up from germline, CDR1 is SGHTA and CDR2 is FQGNSA. CDR3 in amino acids: CASSPQGNSYEQYF. In DNA, the CDR3 is TGTGCCAGCAGCCCTCAGGGCAACTCCTACGAGCAGTACTTC.

The rearrangement links TRBV3-1 (or the pseudogene TRBV3-2) to TRBJ1-6, with TRBD1 matching over 7 bases. V shed 4 bases, J shed 6 bases, and the junction held 6 bases outside the gene matches. From germline, CDR1 is LGHDT and CDR2 YNNKEL (reference sequence). This CDR3 comprises 15 residues. CDR3 region: CASSRGQRPNSPLHF. CDR3 nucleotide sequence: TGTGCCAGCAGCCGGGGACAGCGGCCTAATTCACCCCTCCACTTT.

A single count supports this clone. This chain joins TRBV10-3 and TRBJ1-2; TRBD1 agrees at 7 bases. Per germline, CDR1 ENHRY and CDR2 SYGVKD. CDR3 length equals 15 residues. The junction had 4 bases not matched to a gene; V was cut back by 3 bases and J by 0 bases. The CDR3, as DNA: TGTGCCATCAGTGAAGGGGACAGCTCTAACTATGGCTACACCTTC. It yields the protein CAISEGDSSNYGYTF.

The rearrangement links TRBV18 to TRBJ2-3; TRBD2 aligns across 8 bases. The length of the CDR3 is 19 residues. Germline CDR1 KGHSH, CDR2 LQKENI. V trimming: 6 bases; J trimming: 3 bases; junction bases outside the gene matches: 20. The CDR3 reads CASSLNPPTTGGATDTQYF. CDR3 coding DNA: TGTGCCAGCTCCCTAAACCCACCAACAACGGGGGGGGCAACAGATACGCAGTATTTT.

This chain links TRBV4-2 with TRBJ2-1; TRBD2 matches at 10 bases. The germline V gene has CDR1 LGHNA and CDR2 YNFKEQ. J was trimmed by 7 bases and V by 6 bases; bases with no gene match: 15. This CDR3 is built from 17 residues. The chain's CDR3 is CASRILAGGNEYNEQFF. The CDR3 bases are TGTGCCAGCAGGATTTTAGCGGGGGGCAACGAGTATAATGAGCAGTTCTTC.

This clone showed up just once. V is TRBV11-2 and J is TRBJ2-7, with 10 bases that match TRBD1. The junction had 3 bases not matched to a gene; V was cut back by 5 bases and J by 5 bases. Per germline, CDR1 SGHAT and CDR2 FQNNGV. CDR3 length: 13 amino acids. For the CDR3, the DNA is TGTGCCAGCAGCCGGGACAGGGGTCACGAGCAGTACTTC. This encodes CASSRDRGHEQYF.

This clone was seen only once. V and J are TRBV10-1 and TRBJ1-6; the D is unclear. The CDR3 is 13 amino acids. Per the germline V gene, CDR1 is WNHNN and CDR2 is SYGVQD (reference sequence). The V end was cut by 6 bases, the J end by 5 bases, with 8 bases between. The DNA of the CDR3 is TGCGCCAGCAGCCTTTTAGATAATTCACCCCTCCACTTT. Protein sequence: CASSLLDNSPLHF.

The V and J genes are TRBV28 and TRBJ2-7; 10 bases are a match to TRBD2. The CDR3 contains 15 residues. J was trimmed by 2 bases and V by 6 bases; bases with no gene match: 7. Germline-derived CDR1 and CDR2 are MDHEN and SYDVKM. In nucleotides, the CDR3 is TGTGCCAGCAGCCCCCACCTAGCGGGGGCCTACGAGCAGTACTTC. Protein sequence: CASSPHLAGAYEQYF.

The chain links TRBV7-9 to TRBJ1-4; TRBD1 agrees at 8 bases. CDR1 is SEHNR, CDR2 FQNEAQ, per germline (reference sequence). The CDR3 runs 14 residues. V shed 3 bases and J 8 bases; nucleotides not matched to a gene: 5. For the CDR3, the DNA is TGTGCCAGCAGCTTGCAGGGGGCTCAGGAAAAACTGTTTTTT. Residues: CASSLQGAQEKLFF. Based on the CDR3 plus reference TRBV7-9 and TRBJ1-4, the full variable domain is DTGVSQNPRHKITKRGQNVTFRCDPISEHNRLYWYRQTLGQGPEFLTYFQNEAQLEKSRLLSDRFSAERPKGSFSTLEIQRTEQGDSAMYLCASSLQGAQEKLFFGSGTQLSVL.

The chain recombines TRBV19 with TRBJ1-5, with 9 bases that match TRBD1. Germline V gene data show CDR1 as LNHDA and CDR2 as SQIVND (reference sequence). The trim removed 5 bases at V and 0 bases at J, leaving 14 bases unmatched. The CDR3 runs to 19 residues. The CDR3 DNA reads TGTGCCAGTAGTCGATCGGGACAGGGCGACCCCTATAGCAATCAGCCCCAGCATTTT. It translates to CASSRSGQGDPYSNQPQHF.

CDR3 DNA sequence: TGCAGTGCTAGAGATCAGGATAGGGGGTTCTTC. Amino acids: CSARDQDRGFF. J is TRBJ2-1 and V is TRBV20-1, with D possibly being TRBD1 (5 bases). V was cut by 0 bases and J by 15 bases, with 12 bases left in between. Per germline, CDR1 DFQATT and CDR2 SNEGSKA (reference sequence). The CDR3 contains 11 residues.

V and J are TRBV28 and TRBJ2-6, with 13 bases aligning to TRBD2. Trimming took 7 bases from V and 1 from J; bases not matched to a gene: 7. Germline lookup yields CDR1 MDHEN and CDR2 SYDVKM. The CDR3 spans 18 residues. The CDR3 sequence: CASNSGLAGMSGANVLTF. The CDR3 nucleotides read TGTGCCAGCAATTCGGGACTAGCGGGAATGTCTGGGGCCAACGTCCTGACTTTC.